This T cell receptor (beta chain) was documented in a study of cytomegalovirus exposure and HLA in healthy donors. General study findings and limits: The study listed roughly 160 cytomegalovirus-associated TCR beta chains. In a later analysis, the majority of CMV-associated beta chains seemingly showed HLA restriction. Reported results showed that the classifier diagnosed cytomegalovirus status with high specificity and sensitivity.

Concerning this clone: Antigen unknown.

The PCR made use of 60 Vbeta and 13 Jbeta primers. TCRdb's table, derived via immunoSEQ multiplex PCR, lists solely in-frame clones and lacks some. The sample records 110,000 to 150,000 clones, more than 75% being singletons. V was cut by 1 base and J by 1 base, with 8 bases left in between. The CDR3 extends over 14 amino acids. The V gene's germline CDR1 is SEHNR and CDR2 FQNEAQ (reference sequence). The chain has TRBV7-9 and TRBJ2-7; a weak D match, TRBD1 (6 bases). The receptor's source is a woman in her late teens or twenties in good health and CMV-seropositive. Sample: PBMCs. CDR3 sequence reads: CASSLEDRSYEQYF. DNA for the CDR3: TGTGCCAGCAGCTTAGAAGACAGGTCCTACGAGCAGTACTTC.